This T cell receptor beta chain is drawn from a study of T cell repertoires in cytomegalovirus infection. The V gene lost 0 bases and the J gene lost 0 bases, with 12 bases spanning the gap. The CDR3 totals 16 residues. Germline V gene sequence: CDR1 DFQATT, CDR2 SNEGSKA (reference sequence). Study-wide results and caveats: The ex vivo response showed dominance by HLA-C-restricted CMV-specific TCR beta clonotypes.

TCRdb re-called the reads through MiXCR, storing one row per CDR3 protein. This sample has some 600,000 distinct CDR3 sequences, with less than 25% found just once. Of note for this clonotype: Its antigen is unknown.

Sample: CD8+ T cells from PBMCs. The chain combines TRBV20-1 with TRBJ1-5, with no clear D. This receptor was taken from a human donor in good health (CMV status not recorded). Some clones in this sample may be carry-over from other donors' samples. This CDR3 is CSARDTAEYSNQPQHF. The DNA for the CDR3 is TGCAGTGCTAGAGATACGGCAGAATATAGCAATCAGCCCCAGCATTTT.